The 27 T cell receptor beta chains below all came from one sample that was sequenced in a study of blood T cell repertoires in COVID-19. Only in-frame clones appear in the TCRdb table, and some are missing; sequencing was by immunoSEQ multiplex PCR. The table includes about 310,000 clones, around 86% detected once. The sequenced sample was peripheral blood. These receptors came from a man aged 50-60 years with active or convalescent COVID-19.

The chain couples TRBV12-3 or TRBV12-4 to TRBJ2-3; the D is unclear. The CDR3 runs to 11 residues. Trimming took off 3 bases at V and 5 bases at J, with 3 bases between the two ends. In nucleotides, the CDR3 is TGTGCCAGCAGTTTGCGAGATACGCAGTATTTT. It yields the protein CASSLRDTQYF.

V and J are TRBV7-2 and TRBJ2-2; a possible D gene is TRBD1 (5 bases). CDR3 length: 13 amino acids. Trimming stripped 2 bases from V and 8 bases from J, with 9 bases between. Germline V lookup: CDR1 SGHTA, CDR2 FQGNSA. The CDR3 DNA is TGTGCCAGCAGCTTACAGGGAAAAGGGGAGCTGTTTTTT. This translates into CASSLQGKGELFF.

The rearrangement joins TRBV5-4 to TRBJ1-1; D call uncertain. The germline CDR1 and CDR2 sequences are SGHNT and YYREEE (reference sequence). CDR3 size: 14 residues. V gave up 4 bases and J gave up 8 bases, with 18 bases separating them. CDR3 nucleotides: TGTGCCAGCAGCCGAGGGTCCTTGAAGGACGAAGCTTTCTTT. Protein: CASSRGSLKDEAFF.

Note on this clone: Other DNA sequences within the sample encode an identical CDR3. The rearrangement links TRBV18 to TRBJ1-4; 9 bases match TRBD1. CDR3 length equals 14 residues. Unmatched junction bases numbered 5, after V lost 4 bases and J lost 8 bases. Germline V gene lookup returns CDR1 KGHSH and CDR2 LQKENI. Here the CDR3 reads CASSRGQGGEKLFF. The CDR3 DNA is TGTGCCAGCTCACGGGGACAGGGCGGCGAAAAACTGTTTTTT.

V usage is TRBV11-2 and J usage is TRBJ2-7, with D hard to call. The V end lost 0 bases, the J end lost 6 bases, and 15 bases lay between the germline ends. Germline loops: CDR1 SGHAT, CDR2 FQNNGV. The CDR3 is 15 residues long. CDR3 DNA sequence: TGTGCCAGCAGCTTAGATCCAAACAGCTTGCTCGAGCAGTACTTC. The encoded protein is CASSLDPNSLLEQYF. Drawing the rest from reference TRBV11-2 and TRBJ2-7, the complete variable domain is EAGVAQSPRYKIIEKRQSVAFWCNPISGHATLYWYQQILGQGPKLLIQFQNNGVVDDSQLPKDRFSAERLKGVDSTLKIQPAKLEDSAVYLCASSLDPNSLLEQYFGPGTRLTVT.

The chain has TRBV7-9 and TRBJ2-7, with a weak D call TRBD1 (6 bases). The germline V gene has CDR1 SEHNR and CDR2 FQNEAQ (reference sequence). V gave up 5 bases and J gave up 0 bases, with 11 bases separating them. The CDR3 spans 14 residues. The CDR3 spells CASSLRDTSYEQYF. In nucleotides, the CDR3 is TGTGCCAGCAGCCTAAGGGACACCTCCTACGAGCAGTACTTC.

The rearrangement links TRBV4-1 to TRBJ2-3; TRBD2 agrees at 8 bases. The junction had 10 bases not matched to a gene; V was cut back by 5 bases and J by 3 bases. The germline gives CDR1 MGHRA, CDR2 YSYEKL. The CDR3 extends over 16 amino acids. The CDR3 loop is CASSRLPGLVTDTQYF. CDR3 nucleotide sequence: TGCGCCAGCAGCAGGCTCCCGGGACTAGTGACAGATACGCAGTATTTT.

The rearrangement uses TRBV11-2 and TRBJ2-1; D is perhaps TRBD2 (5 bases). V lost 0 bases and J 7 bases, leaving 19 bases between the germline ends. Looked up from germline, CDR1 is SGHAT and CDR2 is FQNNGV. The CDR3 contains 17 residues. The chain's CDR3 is CASSLDRASLAMNEQFF. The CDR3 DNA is TGTGCCAGCAGCTTAGATCGAGCGTCGCTAGCCATGAATGAGCAGTTCTTC. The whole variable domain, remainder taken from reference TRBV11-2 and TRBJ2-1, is EAGVAQSPRYKIIEKRQSVAFWCNPISGHATLYWYQQILGQGPKLLIQFQNNGVVDDSQLPKDRFSAERLKGVDSTLKIQPAKLEDSAVYLCASSLDRASLAMNEQFFGPGTRLTVL.

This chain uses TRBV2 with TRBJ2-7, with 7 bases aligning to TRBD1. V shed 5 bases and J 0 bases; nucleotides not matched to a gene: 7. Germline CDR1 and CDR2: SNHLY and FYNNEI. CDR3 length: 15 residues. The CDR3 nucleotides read TGTGCCAGCAGTACGACAGGGCGGATCTCCTACGAGCAGTACTTC. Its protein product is CASSTTGRISYEQYF.

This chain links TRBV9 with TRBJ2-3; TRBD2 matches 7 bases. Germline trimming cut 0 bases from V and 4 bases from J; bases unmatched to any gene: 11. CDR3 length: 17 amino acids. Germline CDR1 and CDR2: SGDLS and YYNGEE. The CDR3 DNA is TGTGCCAGCAGCGTAGGGTCTACGGGGGGTGTGGCAGATACGCAGTATTTT. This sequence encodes CASSVGSTGGVADTQYF. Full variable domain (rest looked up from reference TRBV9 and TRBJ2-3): DSGVTQTPKHLITATGQRVTLRCSPRSGDLSVYWYQQSLDQGLQFLIQYYNGEERAKGNILERFSAQQFPDLHSELNLSSLELGDSALYFCASSVGSTGGVADTQYFGPGTRLTVL.

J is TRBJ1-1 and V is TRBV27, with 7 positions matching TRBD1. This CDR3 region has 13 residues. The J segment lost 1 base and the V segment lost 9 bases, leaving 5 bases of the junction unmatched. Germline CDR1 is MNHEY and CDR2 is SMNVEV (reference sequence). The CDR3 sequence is CASRGQWNTEAFF. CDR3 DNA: TGTGCCAGTCGGGGACAGTGGAACACTGAAGCTTTCTTT.

The chain's CDR3 is CASAQLAGGGLDEQFF. CDR3 nucleotides: TGCGCCAGCGCCCAACTAGCGGGAGGGGGTCTGGATGAGCAGTTCTTC. The chain combines TRBV5-1 with TRBJ2-1; 13 bases fit TRBD2. The CDR3 consists of 16 residues. Trimming cost V 7 bases and J 8 bases; bases outside gene matches: 12. The germline gives CDR1 SGHRS, CDR2 YFSETQ.

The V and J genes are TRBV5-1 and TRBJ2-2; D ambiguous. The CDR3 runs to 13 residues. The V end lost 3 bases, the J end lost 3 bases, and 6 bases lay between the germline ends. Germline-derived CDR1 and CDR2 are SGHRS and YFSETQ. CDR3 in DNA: TGCGCCAGCAGCTCCGGTTACACCGGGGAGCTGTTTTTT. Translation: CASSSGYTGELFF.

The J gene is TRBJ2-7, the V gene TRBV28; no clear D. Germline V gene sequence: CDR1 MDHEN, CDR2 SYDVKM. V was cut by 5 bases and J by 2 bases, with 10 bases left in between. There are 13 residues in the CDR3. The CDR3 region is CASSLPVPYEQYF. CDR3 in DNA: TGTGCCAGCAGTCTGCCAGTTCCCTACGAGCAGTACTTC.

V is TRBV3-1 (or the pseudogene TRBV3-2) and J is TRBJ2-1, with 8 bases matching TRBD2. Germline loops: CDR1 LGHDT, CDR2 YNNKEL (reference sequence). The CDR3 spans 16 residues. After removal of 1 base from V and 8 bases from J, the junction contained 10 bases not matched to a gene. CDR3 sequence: CASSQGAAGVVDEQFF. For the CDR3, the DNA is TGTGCCAGCAGCCAAGGAGCAGCGGGAGTGGTAGATGAGCAGTTCTTC.

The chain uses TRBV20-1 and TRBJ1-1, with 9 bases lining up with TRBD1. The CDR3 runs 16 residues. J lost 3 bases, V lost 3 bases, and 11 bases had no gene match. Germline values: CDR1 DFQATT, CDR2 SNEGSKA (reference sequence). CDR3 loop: CSASSTGGAPDTEAFF. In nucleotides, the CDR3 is TGCAGTGCTAGTAGCACAGGGGGCGCCCCGGACACTGAAGCTTTCTTT.

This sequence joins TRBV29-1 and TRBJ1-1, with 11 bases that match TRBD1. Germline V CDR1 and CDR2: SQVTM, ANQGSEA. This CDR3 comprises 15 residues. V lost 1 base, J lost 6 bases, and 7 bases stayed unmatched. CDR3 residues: CSVEGGQGAFPEAFF. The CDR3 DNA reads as TGCAGCGTTGAAGGCGGACAGGGGGCTTTCCCTGAAGCTTTCTTT.

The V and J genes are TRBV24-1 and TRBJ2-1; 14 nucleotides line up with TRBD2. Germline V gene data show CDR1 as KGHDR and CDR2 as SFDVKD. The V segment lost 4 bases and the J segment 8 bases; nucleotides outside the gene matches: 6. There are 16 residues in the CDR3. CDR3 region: CATSDQTSGRADEQFF. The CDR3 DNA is TGTGCCACCAGTGACCAGACTAGCGGGAGGGCCGATGAGCAGTTCTTC.

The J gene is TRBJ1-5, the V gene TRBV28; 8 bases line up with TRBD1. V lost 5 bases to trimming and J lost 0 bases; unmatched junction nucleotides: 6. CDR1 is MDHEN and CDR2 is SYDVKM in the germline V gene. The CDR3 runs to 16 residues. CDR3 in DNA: TGTGCCAGCAGTATGAGGACAGGGTTTAGCAATCAGCCCCAGCATTTT. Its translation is CASSMRTGFSNQPQHF.

CDR3 loop: CASSELGGGTTEAFF. The DNA for the CDR3 is TGTGCCAGCAGTGAACTTGGGGGGGGAACAACTGAAGCTTTCTTT. V and J are TRBV2 and TRBJ1-1; the D gene is possibly TRBD1 (5 bases). This CDR3 is 15 amino acids long. V lost 2 bases and J 5 bases, leaving 15 bases between the germline ends. CDR1 is SNHLY, CDR2 FYNNEI, per germline.

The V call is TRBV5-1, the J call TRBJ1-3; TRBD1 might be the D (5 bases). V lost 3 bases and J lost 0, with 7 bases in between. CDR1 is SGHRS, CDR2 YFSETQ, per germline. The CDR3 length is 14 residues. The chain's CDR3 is CASSSGGSGNTIYF. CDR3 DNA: TGCGCCAGCAGCTCCGGGGGCTCTGGAAACACCATATATTTT.

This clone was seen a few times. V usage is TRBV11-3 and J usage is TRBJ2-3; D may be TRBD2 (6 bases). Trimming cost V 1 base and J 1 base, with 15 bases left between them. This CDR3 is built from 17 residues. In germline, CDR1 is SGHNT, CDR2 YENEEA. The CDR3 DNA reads TGTGCCAGCAGCTTAGGGCGGGGTAGCGGTCGCACAGATACGCAGTATTTT. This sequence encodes CASSLGRGSGRTDTQYF.

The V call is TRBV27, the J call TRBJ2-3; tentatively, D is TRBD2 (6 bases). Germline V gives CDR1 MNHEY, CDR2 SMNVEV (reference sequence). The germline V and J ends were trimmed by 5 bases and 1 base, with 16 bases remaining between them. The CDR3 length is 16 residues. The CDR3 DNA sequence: TGTGCCAGCAGTCCACTCCGGGACTGGGGCACAGATACGCAGTATTTT. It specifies CASSPLRDWGTDTQYF.

CDR3 DNA sequence: TGTGCCAGCAGCTTTCAGGGAGGCCAAGAGACCCAGTACTTC. Its translation: CASSFQGGQETQYF. The chain couples TRBV7-2 to TRBJ2-5, with D possibly being TRBD2 (6 bases). The CDR3 has 14 amino acids. With 3 bases removed from V and 1 base from J, the gap between germline ends came to 9 bases. Germline lookup yields CDR1 SGHTA and CDR2 FQGNSA.

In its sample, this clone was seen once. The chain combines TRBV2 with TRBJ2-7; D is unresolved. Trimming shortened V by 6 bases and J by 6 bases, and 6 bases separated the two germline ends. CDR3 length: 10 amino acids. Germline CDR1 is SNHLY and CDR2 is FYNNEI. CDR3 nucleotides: TGTGCCAGCAGCACTACCGAGCAGTACTTC. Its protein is CASSTTEQYF. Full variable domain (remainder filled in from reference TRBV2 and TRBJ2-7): EPEVTQTPSHQVTQMGQEVILRCVPISNHLYFYWYRQILGQKVEFLVSFYNNEISEKSEIFDDQFSVERPDGSNFTLKIRSTKLEDSAMYFCASSTTEQYFGPGTRLTVT.

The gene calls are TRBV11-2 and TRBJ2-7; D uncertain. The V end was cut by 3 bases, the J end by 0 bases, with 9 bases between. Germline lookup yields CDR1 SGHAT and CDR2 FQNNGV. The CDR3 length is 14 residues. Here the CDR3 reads CASSFNTRSYEQYF. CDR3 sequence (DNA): TGTGCCAGCAGCTTCAACACCCGCTCCTACGAGCAGTACTTC. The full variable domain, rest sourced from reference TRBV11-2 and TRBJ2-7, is EAGVAQSPRYKIIEKRQSVAFWCNPISGHATLYWYQQILGQGPKLLIQFQNNGVVDDSQLPKDRFSAERLKGVDSTLKIQPAKLEDSAVYLCASSFNTRSYEQYFGPGTRLTVT.

The CDR3 loop reads CASSEREGDGYTF. CDR3 nucleotide sequence: TGTGCCAGCAGTGAACGGGAAGGCGATGGCTACACCTTC. The chain has TRBV6-1 and TRBJ1-2; no reliable D call. This CDR3 comprises 13 residues. Germline-derived CDR1 and CDR2 are MNHNS and SASEGT. V dropped 2 bases and J dropped 6 bases, with 10 bases sitting between them.